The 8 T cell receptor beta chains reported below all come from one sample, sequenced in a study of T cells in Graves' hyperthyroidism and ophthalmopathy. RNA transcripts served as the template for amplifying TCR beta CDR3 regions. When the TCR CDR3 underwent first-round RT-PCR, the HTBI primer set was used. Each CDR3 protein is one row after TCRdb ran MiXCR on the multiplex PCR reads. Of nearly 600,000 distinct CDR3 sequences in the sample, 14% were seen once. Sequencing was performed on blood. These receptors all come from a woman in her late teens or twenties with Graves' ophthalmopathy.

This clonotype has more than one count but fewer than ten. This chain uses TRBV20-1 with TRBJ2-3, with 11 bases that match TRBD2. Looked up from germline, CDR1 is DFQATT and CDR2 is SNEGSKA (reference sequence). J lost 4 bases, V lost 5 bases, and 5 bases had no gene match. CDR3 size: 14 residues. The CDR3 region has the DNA TGCAGTGCTTCTCTGACTAGCGGGGCAGATACGCAGTATTTT. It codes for CSASLTSGADTQYF.

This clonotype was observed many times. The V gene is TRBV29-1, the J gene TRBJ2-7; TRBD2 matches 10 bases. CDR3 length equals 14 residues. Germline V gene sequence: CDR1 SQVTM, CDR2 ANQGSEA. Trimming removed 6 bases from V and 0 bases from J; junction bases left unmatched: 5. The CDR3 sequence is CSVLAGHNSYEQYF. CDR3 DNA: TGCAGCGTACTAGCGGGACACAACTCCTACGAGCAGTACTTC.

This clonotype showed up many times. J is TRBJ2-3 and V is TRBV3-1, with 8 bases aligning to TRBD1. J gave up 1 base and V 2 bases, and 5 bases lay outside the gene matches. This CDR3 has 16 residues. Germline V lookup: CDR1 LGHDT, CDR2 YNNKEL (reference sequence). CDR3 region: CASSQNLGQGTDTQYF. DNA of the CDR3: TGTGCCAGCAGCCAAAATTTGGGACAGGGCACAGATACGCAGTATTTT.

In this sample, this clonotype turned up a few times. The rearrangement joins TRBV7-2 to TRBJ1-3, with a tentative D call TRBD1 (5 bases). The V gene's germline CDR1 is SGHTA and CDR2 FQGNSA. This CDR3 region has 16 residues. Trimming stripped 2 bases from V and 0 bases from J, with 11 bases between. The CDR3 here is CASSLRQTYSGNTIYF. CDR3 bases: TGTGCCAGCAGCTTAAGACAGACTTACTCTGGAAACACCATATATTTT.

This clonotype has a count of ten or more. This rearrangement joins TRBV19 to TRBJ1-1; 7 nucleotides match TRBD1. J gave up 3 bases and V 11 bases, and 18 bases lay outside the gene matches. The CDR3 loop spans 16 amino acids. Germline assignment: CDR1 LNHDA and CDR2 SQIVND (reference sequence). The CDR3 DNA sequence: TGTGCCCGATCCCACCAGCACAGGGGCGCGTACACTGAAGCTTTCTTT. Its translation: CARSHQHRGAYTEAFF.

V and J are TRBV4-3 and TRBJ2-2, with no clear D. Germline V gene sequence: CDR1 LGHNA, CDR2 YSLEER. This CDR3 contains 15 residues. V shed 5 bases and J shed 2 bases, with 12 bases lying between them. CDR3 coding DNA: TGCGCCAGCAGCACCGGACGGAGTAACACCGGGGAGCTGTTTTTT. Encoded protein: CASSTGRSNTGELFF.

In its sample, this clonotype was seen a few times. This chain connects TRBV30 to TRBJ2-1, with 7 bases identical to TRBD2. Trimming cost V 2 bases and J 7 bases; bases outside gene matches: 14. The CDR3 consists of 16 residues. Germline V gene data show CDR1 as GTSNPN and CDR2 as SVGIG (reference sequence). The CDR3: CAWSMLGASGRNEQFF. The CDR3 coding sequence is TGTGCCTGGAGTATGCTTGGGGCTAGCGGCCGAAATGAGCAGTTCTTC.

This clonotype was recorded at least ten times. The chain's CDR3 is CASSYSQLAGAADTQYF. Here the CDR3 DNA reads TGTGCCAGCAGTTACTCGCAACTAGCGGGAGCCGCAGATACGCAGTATTTT. This chain joins TRBV6-5 and TRBJ2-3; TRBD2 agrees at 11 bases. Trimming took 0 bases from V and 4 from J; bases not matched to a gene: 6. In germline, CDR1 is MNHEY, CDR2 SVGAGI. This CDR3 contains 17 residues.